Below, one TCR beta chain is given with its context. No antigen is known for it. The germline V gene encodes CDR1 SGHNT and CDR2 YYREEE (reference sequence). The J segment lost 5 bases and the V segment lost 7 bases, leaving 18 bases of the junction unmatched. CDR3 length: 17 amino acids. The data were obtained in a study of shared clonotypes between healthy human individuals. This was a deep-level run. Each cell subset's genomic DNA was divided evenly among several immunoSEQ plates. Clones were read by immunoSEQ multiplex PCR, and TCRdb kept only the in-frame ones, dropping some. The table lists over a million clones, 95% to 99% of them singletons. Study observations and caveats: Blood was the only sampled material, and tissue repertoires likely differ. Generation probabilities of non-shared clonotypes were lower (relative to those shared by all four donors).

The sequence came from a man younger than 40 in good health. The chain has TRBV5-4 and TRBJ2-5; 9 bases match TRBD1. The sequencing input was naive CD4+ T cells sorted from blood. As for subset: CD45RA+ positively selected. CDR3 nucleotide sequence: TGTGCCAGCGGGACAGGGAAGGCCAAGGGGATTTTGGAGACCCAGTACTTC. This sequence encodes CASGTGKAKGILETQYF.